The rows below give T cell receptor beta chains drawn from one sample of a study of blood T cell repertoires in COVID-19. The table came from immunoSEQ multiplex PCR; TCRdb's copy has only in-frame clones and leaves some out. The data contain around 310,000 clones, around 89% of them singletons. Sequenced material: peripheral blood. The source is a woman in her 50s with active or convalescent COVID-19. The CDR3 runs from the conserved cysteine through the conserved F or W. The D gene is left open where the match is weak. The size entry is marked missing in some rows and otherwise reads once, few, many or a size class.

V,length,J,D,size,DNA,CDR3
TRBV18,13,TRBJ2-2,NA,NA,TGTGCCAGCTCCCAGGGGAGAGTCGGGGAGCTGTTTTTT,CASSQGRVGELFF
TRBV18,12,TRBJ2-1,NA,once,TGTGCCAGCTCCCCGGACTCAAATGAGCAGTTCTTC,CASSPDSNEQFF
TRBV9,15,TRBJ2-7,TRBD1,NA,TGTGCCAGCAGCCGGTCCGGGACAGGGTCCTACGAGCAGTACTTC,CASSRSGTGSYEQYF
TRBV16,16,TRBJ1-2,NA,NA,TGTGCCAGCAGCCAATCGTCGCGGGGGGCTAACTATGGCTACACCTTC,CASSQSSRGANYGYTF
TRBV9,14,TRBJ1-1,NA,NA,TGTGCCAGCAGCGTAGCACAGGCGAACACTGAAGCTTTCTTT,CASSVAQANTEAFF
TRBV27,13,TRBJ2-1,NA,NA,TGTGCCAGCAGTTCGTTCGAGGGCTTTGAGCAGTTCTTC,CASSSFEGFEQFF
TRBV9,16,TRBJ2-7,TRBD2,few,TGTGCCAGCAGCGGCGAGGGACTAGCGGGAGCCTACGAGCAGTACTTC,CASSGEGLAGAYEQYF
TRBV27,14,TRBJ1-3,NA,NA,TGTGCCAGCAGTAGGGGAGGGCCTGGAAACACCATATATTTT,CASSRGGPGNTIYF
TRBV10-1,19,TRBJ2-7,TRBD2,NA,TGCGCCAGCAGTGAGTCGGGACTAGCGGGGGGGCAAAAGAACTACGAGCAGTACTTC,CASSESGLAGGQKNYEQYF
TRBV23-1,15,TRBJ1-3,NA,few,TGCGCCAGCACGGAACGGGGGATCTCTGGAAACACCATATATTTT,CASTERGISGNTIYF
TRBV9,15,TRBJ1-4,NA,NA,TGTGCCAGCAGCGTAGGGGACATGATTAATGAAAAACTGTTTTTT,CASSVGDMINEKLFF
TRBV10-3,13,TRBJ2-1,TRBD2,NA,TGTGCCAATAGCGGGGGGGCGTCGAATGAGCAGTTCTTC,CANSGGASNEQFF
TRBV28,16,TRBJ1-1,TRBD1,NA,TGTGCCAGCAGTCCGGGGGACAGGGGACGATCCGACGTGGCTTTCTTT,CASSPGDRGRSDVAFF
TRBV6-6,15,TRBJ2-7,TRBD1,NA,TGTGCCAGCAGGTACCGGGACAGGGGGGCCTACGAGCAGTACTTC,CASRYRDRGAYEQYF
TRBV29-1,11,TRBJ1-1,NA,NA,TGCAGCGTTGCCGGGGAGACTGAAGCTTTCTTT,CSVAGETEAFF
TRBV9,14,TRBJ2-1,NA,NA,TGTGCCAGCAGCGTAGTTCCCTCGTCGGATGAGCAGTTCTTC,CASSVVPSSDEQFF
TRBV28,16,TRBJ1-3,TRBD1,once,TGTGCCAGCAGCCCACCGGGACAGGGGTATGGGAACACCATATATTTT,CASSPPGQGYGNTIYF
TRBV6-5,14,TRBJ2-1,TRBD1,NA,TGTGCCAGCAGTACCGGGAAGGGGGCGGGTCAACAGTTCTTC,CASSTGKGAGQQFF
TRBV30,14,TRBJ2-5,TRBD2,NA,TGTGCCTGGAGTGGGGGTAGCGGGAGAGAGACCCAGTACTTC,CAWSGGSGRETQYF
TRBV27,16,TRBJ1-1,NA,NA,TGTGCCAGCAGACCCGCGACGGAGCTAATGAACACTGAAGCTTTCTTT,CASRPATELMNTEAFF
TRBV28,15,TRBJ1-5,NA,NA,TGTGCCAGCAGTTTCGCCGGGTCTAGCAATCAGCCCCAGCATTTT,CASSFAGSSNQPQHF
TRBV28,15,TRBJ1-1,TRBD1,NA,TGTGCCAGCAGTTCAGAGGAGGGGGCTTCGACTGAAGCTTTCTTT,CASSSEEGASTEAFF
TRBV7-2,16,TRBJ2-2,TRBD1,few,TGTGCCAGCAGCCTTACTCGGGACAGGCGCACCGGGGAGCTGTTTTTT,CASSLTRDRRTGELFF
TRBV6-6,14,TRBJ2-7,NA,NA,TGTGCCAGCAGCCGGGGGACCAATGATATGGGGCAGTACTTC,CASSRGTNDMGQYF
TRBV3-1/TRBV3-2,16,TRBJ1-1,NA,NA,TGTGCCAGCAGCCAAGGACGAGGGCCTGTGAACACTGAAGCTTTCTTT,CASSQGRGPVNTEAFF
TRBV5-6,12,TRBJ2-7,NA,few,TGTGCCAGCAGCCGTGGCAGAGGCGAGCAGTACTTC,CASSRGRGEQYF
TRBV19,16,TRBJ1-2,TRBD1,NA,TGTGCCAGTAGTCCGGGACAGGGGACAACTAACTATGGCTACACCTTC,CASSPGQGTTNYGYTF
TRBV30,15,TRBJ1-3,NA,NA,TGTGCCTGGACTGCTACAGGCCGCTCTGGAAACACCATATATTTT,CAWTATGRSGNTIYF
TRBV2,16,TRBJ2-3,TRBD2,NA,TGTGCCAGCAGTGGGACTAGCGGGAGGGGTTTAGATACGCAGTATTTT,CASSGTSGRGLDTQYF
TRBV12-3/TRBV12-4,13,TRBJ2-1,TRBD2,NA,TGTGCCAGCAGTTTCATACTAGCGAATGAGCAGTTCTTC,CASSFILANEQFF
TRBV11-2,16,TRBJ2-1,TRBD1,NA,TGTGCCAGCAGCGACTCGGGACAGGGCCTATACAATGAGCAGTTCTTC,CASSDSGQGLYNEQFF
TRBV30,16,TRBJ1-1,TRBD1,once,TGTGCCTGGAACCCCGGGTTCTGGACAGGGAGGGCTGAAGCTTTCTTT,CAWNPGFWTGRAEAFF
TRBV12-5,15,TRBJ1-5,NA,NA,TGTGCTAGTGGCAGTTGGCAAGGGAGTAATCAGCCCCAGCATTTT,CASGSWQGSNQPQHF
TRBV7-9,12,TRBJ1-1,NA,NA,TGTGCCAGCAGCTTCAGGGACACTGAAGCTTTCTTT,CASSFRDTEAFF
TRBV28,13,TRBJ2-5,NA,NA,TGTGCCAGCAGGCCCGGACGGAGGGAGACCCAGTACTTC,CASRPGRRETQYF
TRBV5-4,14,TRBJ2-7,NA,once,TGTGCCAGCAGCTTGGACCCAGGACTGAGTGAGCAGTACTTC,CASSLDPGLSEQYF
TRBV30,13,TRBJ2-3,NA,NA,TGTGCCTGGTGTGGGCCTTACGCAGATACGCAGTATTTT,CAWCGPYADTQYF
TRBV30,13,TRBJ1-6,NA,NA,TGTGCCTGGAACCTTGGGGGGGAATCACCCCTCCACTTT,CAWNLGGESPLHF
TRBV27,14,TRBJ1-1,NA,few,TGTGCCAGCAGTTTATCTCAGGGAAGCACTGAAGCTTTCTTT,CASSLSQGSTEAFF
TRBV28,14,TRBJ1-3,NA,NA,TGTGCCAGCAGCTCCAGTTGGTCTGGAAACACCATATATTTT,CASSSSWSGNTIYF
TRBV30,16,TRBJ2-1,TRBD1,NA,TGTGCCTGGAGTAGAGGGACAGGGGTGGGATACGATGAGCAGTTCTTC,CAWSRGTGVGYDEQFF
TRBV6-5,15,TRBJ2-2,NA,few,TGTGCCAGCAGGACACACGCTTTGAACACCGGGGAGCTGTTTTTT,CASRTHALNTGELFF
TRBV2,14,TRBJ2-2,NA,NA,TGTGCCAGCAGGGGACAACCTCCCACCGGGGAGCTGTTTTTT,CASRGQPPTGELFF
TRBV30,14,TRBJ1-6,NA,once,TGTGCCTGGAGAGGGGGGGGGAATGGATCACCCCTCCACTTT,CAWRGGGNGSPLHF
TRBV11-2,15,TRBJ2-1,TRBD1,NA,TGTGCCAGCAGCCTGTACAGGGGGCTGGACAATGAGCAGTTCTTC,CASSLYRGLDNEQFF
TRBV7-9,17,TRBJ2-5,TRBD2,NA,TGTGCCAGCAGCCCAGCGCGGGCGGGAGGGTTCGTGGAGACCCAGTACTTC,CASSPARAGGFVETQYF
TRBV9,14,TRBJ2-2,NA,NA,TGTGCCAGCAGTGCCTCGGGGAACACCGGGGAGCTGTTTTTT,CASSASGNTGELFF
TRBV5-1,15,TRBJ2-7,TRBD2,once,TGCGCCAGCAGCTGGGAGGGCGGGGGACGATACGAGCAGTACTTC,CASSWEGGGRYEQYF
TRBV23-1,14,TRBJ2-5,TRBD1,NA,TGCGCCAGCCCCGACAGGGCCTCCCAAGAGACCCAGTACTTC,CASPDRASQETQYF
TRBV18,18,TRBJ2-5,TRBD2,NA,TGTGCCAGCTCACCACTCTGGCTAGCGGGGGGAGAACAAGAGACCCAGTACTTC,CASSPLWLAGGEQETQYF
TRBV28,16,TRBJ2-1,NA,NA,TGTGCCAGCAGTCCCCTCGGTCAGGGTCGAAACAATGAGCAGTTCTTC,CASSPLGQGRNNEQFF
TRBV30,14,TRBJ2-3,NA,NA,TGTGCCTGGAGGCGAGCAACGGGCACAGATACGCAGTATTTT,CAWRRATGTDTQYF
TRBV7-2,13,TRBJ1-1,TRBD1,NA,TGTGCCAGCAGTCGACAGGGGTACACTGAAGCTTTCTTT,CASSRQGYTEAFF
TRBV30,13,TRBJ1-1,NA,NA,TGTGCCTGGAGGAGGGCTGGGAACACTGAAGCTTTCTTT,CAWRRAGNTEAFF
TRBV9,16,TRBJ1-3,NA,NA,TGTGCCAGCAGCGACACAGGGCTCCTCTCTGGAAACACCATATATTTT,CASSDTGLLSGNTIYF
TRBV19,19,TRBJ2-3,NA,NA,TGTGCCAGTAGTATTTCAGGTTGGGGGTACAGGGAGCAGGGAGATACGCAGTATTTT,CASSISGWGYREQGDTQYF
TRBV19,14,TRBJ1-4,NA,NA,TGTGCCAGTAGTATCGGCAGGAGGAATGAAAAACTGTTTTTT,CASSIGRRNEKLFF
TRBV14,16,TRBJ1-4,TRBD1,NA,TGTGCCAGCAGCCAAGGCTGGACAGGGGTTAATGAAAAACTGTTTTTT,CASSQGWTGVNEKLFF
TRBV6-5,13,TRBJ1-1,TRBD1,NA,TGTGCCAGCAGTTACAGACAGGGAACTGAAGCTTTCTTT,CASSYRQGTEAFF